This T cell receptor (beta chain) emerged from a study of vaccination and CD4 T cells after COVID-19. Study as a whole: Taking of post-vaccine samples occurred a median approximately 72 days after dose two (range 14 to 241).

The Oncomine TCR Beta short-read assay sequenced DNA from cultured CD4+ T cells. Genomic DNA was isolated from cultured CD4+ T cells. TCRdb fed the PCR reads into MiXCR, producing one record per CDR3 protein. This sample has around 19,000 distinct CDR3 sequences; about half occur once, and the top ten carry roughly 4%. The CDR3 has 15 residues. V was pared by 4 bases and J by 6 bases, with 19 bases between. Looked up from germline, CDR1 is SGHRS and CDR2 is YFSETQ. Described treatment: 10-day PBMC culture with coronavirus spike peptide pools or control peptides (ViraFEST assay). Peptide pools at approximately 9.4 ug/ml, together with 10 IU/ml IL-2, were added to cultures of roughly 2.1 million PBMCs per well. The authors replaced half the medium with fresh IL-2 medium on days 3 and 7. This clonotype was seen a few times. Its specificity is not known.

The clonotype was recovered from a human donor who had recovered from COVID-19. The sequenced sample consisted of CD4+ T cells from blood, cultured in vitro. This sequence joins TRBV5-1 and TRBJ1-1; D is possibly TRBD1 (6 bases). CDR3 coding DNA: TGCGCCAGCAGCCACGCACAGGGTTTGATCGCTGAAGCTTTCTTT. Encoded protein: CASSHAQGLIAEAFF.